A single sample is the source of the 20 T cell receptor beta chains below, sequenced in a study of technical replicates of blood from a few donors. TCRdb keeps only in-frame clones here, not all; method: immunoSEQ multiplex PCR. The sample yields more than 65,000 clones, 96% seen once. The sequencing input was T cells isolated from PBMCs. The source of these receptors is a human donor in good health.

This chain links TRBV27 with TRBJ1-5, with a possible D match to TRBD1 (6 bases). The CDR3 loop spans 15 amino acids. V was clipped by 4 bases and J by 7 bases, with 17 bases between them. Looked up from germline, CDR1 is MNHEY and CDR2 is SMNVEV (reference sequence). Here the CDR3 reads CASSSQNHQGQPQHF. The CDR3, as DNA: TGTGCCAGCAGTTCCCAGAACCACCAGGGGCAGCCCCAGCATTTT.

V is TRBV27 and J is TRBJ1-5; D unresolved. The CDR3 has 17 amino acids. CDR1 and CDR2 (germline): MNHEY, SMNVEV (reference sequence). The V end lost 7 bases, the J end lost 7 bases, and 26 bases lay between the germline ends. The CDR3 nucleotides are TGTGCCAGCAAGGTATACGGGGTCGGGAGATTAGACCAGCCCCAGCATTTT. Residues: CASKVYGVGRLDQPQHF.

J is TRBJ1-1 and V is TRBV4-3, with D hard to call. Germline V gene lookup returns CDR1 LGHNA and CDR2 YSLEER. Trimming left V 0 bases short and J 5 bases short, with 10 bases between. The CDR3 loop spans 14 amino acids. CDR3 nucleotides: TGCGCCAGCAGCCAAGAATATGGAGAAACTGAAGCTTTCTTT. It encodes CASSQEYGETEAFF.

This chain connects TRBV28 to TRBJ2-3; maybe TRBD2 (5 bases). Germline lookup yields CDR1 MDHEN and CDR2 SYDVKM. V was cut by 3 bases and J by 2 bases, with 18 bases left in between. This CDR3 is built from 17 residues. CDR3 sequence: CASSLTWLAFSTDTQYF. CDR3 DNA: TGTGCCAGCAGTTTGACCTGGCTAGCTTTCTCCACAGATACGCAGTATTTT.

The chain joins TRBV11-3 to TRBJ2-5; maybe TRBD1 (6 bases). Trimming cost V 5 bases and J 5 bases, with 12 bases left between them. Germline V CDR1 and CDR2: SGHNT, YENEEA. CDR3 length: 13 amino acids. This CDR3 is CASSLTGLETQYF. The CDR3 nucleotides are TGTGCCAGCAGCCTTACAGGGTTGGAGACCCAGTACTTC.

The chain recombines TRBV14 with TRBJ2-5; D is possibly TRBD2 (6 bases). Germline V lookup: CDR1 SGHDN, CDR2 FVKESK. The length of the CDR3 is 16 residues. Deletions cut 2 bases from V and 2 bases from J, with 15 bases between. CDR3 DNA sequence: TGTGCCAGCAGCCAATACCGTGGGGGGATACAAGAGACCCAGTACTTC. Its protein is CASSQYRGGIQETQYF.

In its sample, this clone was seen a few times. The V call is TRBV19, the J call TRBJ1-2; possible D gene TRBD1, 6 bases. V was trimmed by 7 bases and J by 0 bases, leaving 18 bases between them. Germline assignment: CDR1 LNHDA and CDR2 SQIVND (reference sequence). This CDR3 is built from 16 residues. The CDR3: CASTSFMDRANYGYTF. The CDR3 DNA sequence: TGTGCCAGTACCTCCTTTATGGACAGAGCTAACTATGGCTACACCTTC.

CDR3 sequence: CASSSYMGTPTYEQYF. The CDR3 DNA sequence: TGTGCCAGCAGCTCTTATATGGGGACTCCCACCTACGAGCAGTACTTC. The chain has TRBV13 and TRBJ2-7, with D perhaps TRBD2 (6 bases). The CDR3 is made up of 16 amino acids. Trimming took off 4 bases at V and 2 bases at J, with 18 bases between the two ends. In germline, CDR1 is PRHDT, CDR2 FYEKMQ (reference sequence).

In nucleotides, the CDR3 is TGCGCCAGCAGCTTACGACTAGCAGGGCTAGATACGCAGTATTTT. Residues: CASSLRLAGLDTQYF. The chain couples TRBV5-1 to TRBJ2-3; 7 nucleotides agree with TRBD2. After removal of 2 bases from V and 5 bases from J, the junction contained 8 bases not matched to a gene. The CDR3 is 15 residues long. Germline CDR1 reads SGHRS; CDR2 reads YFSETQ. The whole variable domain, remainder taken from reference TRBV5-1 and TRBJ2-3, is KAGVTQTPRYLIKTRGQQVTLSCSPISGHRSVSWYQQTPGQGLQFLFEYFSETQRNKGNFPGRFSGRQFSNSRSEMNVSTLELGDSALYLCASSLRLAGLDTQYFGPGTRLTVL.

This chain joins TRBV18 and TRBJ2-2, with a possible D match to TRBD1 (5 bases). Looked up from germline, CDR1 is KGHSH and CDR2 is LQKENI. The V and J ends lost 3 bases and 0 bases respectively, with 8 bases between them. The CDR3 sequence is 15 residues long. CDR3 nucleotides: TGTGCCAGCTCACCTAGGGGTTCGAACACCGGGGAGCTGTTTTTT. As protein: CASSPRGSNTGELFF.

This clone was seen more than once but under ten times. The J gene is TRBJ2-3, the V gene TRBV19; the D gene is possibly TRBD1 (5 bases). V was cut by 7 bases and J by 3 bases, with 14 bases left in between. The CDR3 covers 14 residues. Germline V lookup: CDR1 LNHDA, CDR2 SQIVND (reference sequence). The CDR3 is CASNNNYRTDTQYF. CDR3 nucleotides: TGTGCCAGTAACAACAATTACAGGACAGATACGCAGTATTTT.

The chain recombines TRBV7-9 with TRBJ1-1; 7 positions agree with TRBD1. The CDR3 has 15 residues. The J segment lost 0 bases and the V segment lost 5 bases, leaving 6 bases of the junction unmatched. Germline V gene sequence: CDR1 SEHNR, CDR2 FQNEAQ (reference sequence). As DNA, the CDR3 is TGTGCCAGCAGCCCACCGGGACAGATGAACACTGAAGCTTTCTTT. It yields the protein CASSPPGQMNTEAFF.

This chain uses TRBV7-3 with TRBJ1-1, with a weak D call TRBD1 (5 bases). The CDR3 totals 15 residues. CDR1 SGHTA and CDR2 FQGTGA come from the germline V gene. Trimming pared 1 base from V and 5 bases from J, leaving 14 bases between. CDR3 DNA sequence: TGTGCCAGCAGCTTAAGCTACCCAGGGCTGACTGAAGCTTTCTTT. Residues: CASSLSYPGLTEAFF.

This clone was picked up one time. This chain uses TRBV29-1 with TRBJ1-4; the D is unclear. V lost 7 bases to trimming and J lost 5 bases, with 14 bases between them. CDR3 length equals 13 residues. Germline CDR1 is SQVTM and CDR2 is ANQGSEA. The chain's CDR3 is CSGYSEPNEKLFF. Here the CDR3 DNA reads TGCAGCGGCTACAGTGAACCCAATGAAAAACTGTTTTTT.

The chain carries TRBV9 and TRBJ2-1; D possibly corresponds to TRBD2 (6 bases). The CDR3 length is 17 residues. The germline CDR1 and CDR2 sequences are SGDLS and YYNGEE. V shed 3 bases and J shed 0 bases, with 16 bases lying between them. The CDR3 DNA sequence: TGTGCCAGCAGCGCAGACCCCGGGACTTTCTCCTACAATGAGCAGTTCTTC. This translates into CASSADPGTFSYNEQFF.

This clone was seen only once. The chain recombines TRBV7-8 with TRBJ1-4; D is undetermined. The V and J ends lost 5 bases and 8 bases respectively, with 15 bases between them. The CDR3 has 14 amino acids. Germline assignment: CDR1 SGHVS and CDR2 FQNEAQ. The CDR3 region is CASSEEPIEEKLFF. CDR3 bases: TGTGCCAGCAGCGAGGAACCTATCGAGGAAAAACTGTTTTTT.

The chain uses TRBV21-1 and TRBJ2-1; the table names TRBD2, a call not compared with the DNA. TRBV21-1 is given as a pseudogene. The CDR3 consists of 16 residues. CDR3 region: CASSKGSSGYYNEQFF. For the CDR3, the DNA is TGTGCCAGCAGCAAAGGATCCAGCGGGTATTACAATGAGCAGTTCTTC.

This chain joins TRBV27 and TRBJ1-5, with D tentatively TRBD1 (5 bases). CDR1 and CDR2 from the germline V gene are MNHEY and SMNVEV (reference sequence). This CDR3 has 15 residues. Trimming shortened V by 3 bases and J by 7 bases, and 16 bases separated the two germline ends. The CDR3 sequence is CASSLGGAGRQPQHF. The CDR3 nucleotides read TGTGCCAGCAGTTTGGGCGGGGCAGGTCGACAGCCCCAGCATTTT.

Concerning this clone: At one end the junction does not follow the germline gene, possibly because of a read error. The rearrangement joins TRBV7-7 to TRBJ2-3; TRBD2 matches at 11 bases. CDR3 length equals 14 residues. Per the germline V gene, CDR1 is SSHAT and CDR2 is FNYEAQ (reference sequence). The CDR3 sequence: CASSPGLAGDTQYF. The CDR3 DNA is TGTGCTAGCAGCCCCGGACTAGCGGGAGATACGCAGTATTTT.

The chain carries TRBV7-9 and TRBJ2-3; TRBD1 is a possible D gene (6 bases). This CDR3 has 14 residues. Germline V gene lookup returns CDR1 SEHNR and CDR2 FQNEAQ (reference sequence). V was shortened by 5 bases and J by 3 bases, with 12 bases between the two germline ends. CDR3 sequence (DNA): TGTGCCAGCAGCCCGGGACAATTTACAGATACGCAGTATTTT. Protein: CASSPGQFTDTQYF. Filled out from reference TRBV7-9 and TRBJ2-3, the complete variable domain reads DTGVSQNPRHKITKRGQNVTFRCDPISEHNRLYWYRQTLGQGPEFLTYFQNEAQLEKSRLLSDRFSAERPKGSFSTLEIQRTEQGDSAMYLCASSPGQFTDTQYFGPGTRLTVL.